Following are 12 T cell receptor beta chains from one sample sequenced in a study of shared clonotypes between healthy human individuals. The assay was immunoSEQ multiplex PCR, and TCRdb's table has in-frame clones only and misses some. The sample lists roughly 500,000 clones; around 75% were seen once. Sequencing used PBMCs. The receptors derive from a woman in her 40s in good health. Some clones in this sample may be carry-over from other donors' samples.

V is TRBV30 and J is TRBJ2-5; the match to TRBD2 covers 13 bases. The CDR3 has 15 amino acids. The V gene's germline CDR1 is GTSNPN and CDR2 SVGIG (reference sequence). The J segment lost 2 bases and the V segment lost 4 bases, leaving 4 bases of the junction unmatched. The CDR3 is CAWNPGLAGQETQYF. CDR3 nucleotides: TGTGCCTGGAACCCGGGACTAGCGGGACAAGAGACCCAGTACTTC.

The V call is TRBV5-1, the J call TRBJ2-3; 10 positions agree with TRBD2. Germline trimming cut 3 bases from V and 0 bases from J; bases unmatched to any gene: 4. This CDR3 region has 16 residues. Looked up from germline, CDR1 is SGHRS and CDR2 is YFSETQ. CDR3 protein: CASSSSSGSSTDTQYF. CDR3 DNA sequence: TGCGCCAGCAGCTCGTCTAGCGGGAGTAGCACAGATACGCAGTATTTT.

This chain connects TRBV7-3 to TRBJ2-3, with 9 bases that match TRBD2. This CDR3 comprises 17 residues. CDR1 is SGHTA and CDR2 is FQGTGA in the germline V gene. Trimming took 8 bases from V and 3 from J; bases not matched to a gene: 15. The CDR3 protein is CASGHAPAGGGTDTQYF. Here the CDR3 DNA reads TGTGCCAGCGGACATGCCCCTGCGGGAGGGGGGACAGATACGCAGTATTTT.

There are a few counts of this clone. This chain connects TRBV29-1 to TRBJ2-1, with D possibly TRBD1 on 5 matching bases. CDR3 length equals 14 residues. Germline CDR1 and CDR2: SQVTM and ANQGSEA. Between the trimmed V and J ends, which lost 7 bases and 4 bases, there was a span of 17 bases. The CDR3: CSAPGRSLYNEQFF. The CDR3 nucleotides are TGCAGCGCCCCAGGGCGGTCCTTGTACAATGAGCAGTTCTTC.

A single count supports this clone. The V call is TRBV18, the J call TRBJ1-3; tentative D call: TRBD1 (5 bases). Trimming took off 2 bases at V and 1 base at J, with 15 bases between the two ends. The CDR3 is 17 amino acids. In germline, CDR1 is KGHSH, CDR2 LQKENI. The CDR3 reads CASSPRVDSTSGNTIYF. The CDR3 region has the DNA TGTGCCAGCTCACCAAGGGTCGACAGTACTTCTGGAAACACCATATATTTT.

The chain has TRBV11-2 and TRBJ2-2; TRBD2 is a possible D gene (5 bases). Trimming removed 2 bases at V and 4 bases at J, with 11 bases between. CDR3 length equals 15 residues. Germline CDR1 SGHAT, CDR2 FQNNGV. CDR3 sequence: CASSLLGSPTGELFF. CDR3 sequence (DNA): TGTGCCAGCAGCTTACTTGGGAGTCCCACCGGGGAGCTGTTTTTT.

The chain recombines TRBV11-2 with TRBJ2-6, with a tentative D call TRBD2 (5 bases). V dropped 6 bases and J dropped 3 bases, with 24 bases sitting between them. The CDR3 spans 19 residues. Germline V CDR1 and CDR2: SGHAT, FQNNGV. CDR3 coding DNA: TGTGCCAGCAGGGTGTCGGGGAGCGGAAGCCGAATTGGGGCCAACGTCCTGACTTTC. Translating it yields CASRVSGSGSRIGANVLTF.

The CDR3 bases are TGTGCCAGCAGCTTAGCGCTCGGGTACCAGCCCCAGCATTTT. Residues: CASSLALGYQPQHF. The genes are TRBV7-6 and TRBJ1-5; no clear D gene. This CDR3 has 14 amino acids. Germline CDR1 and CDR2: SGHVS and FNYEAQ. V was pared by 0 bases and J by 7 bases, with 10 bases between.

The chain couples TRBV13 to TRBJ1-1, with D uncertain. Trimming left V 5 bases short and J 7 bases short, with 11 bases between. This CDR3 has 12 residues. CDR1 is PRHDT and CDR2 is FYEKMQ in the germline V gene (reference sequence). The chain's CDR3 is CASSTRIIEAFF. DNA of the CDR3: TGTGCCAGCAGCACGCGTATAATTGAAGCTTTCTTT.

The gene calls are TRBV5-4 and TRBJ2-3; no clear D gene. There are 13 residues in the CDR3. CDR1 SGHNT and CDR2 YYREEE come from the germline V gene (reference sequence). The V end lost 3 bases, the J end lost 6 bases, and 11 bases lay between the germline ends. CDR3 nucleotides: TGTGCCAGCAGCTCGGAAGTTTTGGATACGCAGTATTTT. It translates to CASSSEVLDTQYF.

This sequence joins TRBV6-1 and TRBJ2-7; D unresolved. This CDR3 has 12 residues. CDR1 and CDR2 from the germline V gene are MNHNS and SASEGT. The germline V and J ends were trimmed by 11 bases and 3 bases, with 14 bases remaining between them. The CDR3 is CAVRREGYEQYF. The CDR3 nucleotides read TGTGCCGTCCGTCGAGAAGGCTACGAGCAGTACTTC.

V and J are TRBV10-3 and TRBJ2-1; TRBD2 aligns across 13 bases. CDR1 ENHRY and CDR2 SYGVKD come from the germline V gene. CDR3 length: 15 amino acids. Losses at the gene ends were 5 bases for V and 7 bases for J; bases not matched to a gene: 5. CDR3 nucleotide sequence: TGTGCCATCAGTTCCGGGACTAGCGGGGTGAATGAGCAGTTCTTC. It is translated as CAISSGTSGVNEQFF.